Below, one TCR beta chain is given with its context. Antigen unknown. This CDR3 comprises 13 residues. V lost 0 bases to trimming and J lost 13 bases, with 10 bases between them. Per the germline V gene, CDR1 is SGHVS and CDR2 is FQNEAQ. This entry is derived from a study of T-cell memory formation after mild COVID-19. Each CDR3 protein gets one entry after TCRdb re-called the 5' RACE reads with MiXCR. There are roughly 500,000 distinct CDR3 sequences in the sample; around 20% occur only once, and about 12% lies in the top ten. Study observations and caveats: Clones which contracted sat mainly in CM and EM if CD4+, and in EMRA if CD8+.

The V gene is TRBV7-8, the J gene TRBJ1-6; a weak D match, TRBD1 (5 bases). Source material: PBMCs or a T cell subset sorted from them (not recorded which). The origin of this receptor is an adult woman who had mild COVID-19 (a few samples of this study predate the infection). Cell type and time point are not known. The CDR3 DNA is TGTGCCAGCAGCTTAGCGCGGGGCTGGCCCCTCCACTTT. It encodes CASSLARGWPLHF.